The 31 T cell receptor beta chains below were found in one sample sequenced in a study of shared clonotypes between healthy human individuals (dated by TCRdb to 2018 to 2020). The method behind the library was the immunoSEQ multiplex PCR assay. Drawn from immuneACCESS, this table holds only the in-frame rearrangements with V and J called that TCRdb kept. Clones are partly lost; checked studies trace under half to an unresolved V gene and leave the rest unexplained. The table for this sample lists hundreds of thousands of clones; roughly 96% of them were counted only once. The top ten constitute approximately 0.11% of the sample. CD8 naive samples were obtained by positive selection for CCR7 among CD45RO-negative cells, yielding a CD45RA+CCR7+ population from which TemRA cells were excluded. The sequencing input was naive CD8+ T cells sorted from blood. The meaning of the sample's cell subset or site label: CD45RA+CCR7+. All receptors come from a woman in her twenties or thirties in good health.

This clone was detected once. The rearrangement links TRBV2 to TRBJ1-3; D call uncertain. V was cut by 4 bases and J by 7 bases, with 20 bases left in between. The CDR3 covers 16 residues. From germline, CDR1 is SNHLY and CDR2 FYNNEI. This chain's CDR3 is CASSGVSEDLLNTIYF. Here the CDR3 DNA reads TGTGCCAGCAGTGGAGTGTCCGAGGACCTTTTGAACACCATATATTTT.

In this sample, this clone turned up once. J is TRBJ2-3 and V is TRBV19; 9 bases fit TRBD1. This CDR3 is built from 15 residues. CDR1 and CDR2 (germline): LNHDA, SQIVND (reference sequence). The J segment lost 0 bases and the V segment lost 10 bases, leaving 8 bases of the junction unmatched. The CDR3 reads CATNPGTGSTDTQYF. CDR3 nucleotide sequence: TGTGCCACCAACCCCGGGACAGGGAGCACAGATACGCAGTATTTT.

V usage is TRBV13 and J usage is TRBJ2-7, with a weak D call TRBD2 (7 bases). CDR1 PRHDT and CDR2 FYEKMQ come from the germline V gene (reference sequence). The length of the CDR3 is 15 residues. V shed 5 bases and J shed 3 bases, with 17 bases lying between them. The CDR3 DNA reads TGTGCCAGCAGCGACCTTAGGGGGGGTTACTACGAGCAGTACTTC. Residues: CASSDLRGGYYEQYF.

A single count supports this clone. This chain uses TRBV7-9 with TRBJ2-5; D remains ambiguous. Germline lookup yields CDR1 SEHNR and CDR2 FQNEAQ (reference sequence). The CDR3 contains 12 residues. The V gene lost 5 bases and the J gene lost 5 bases, with 9 bases spanning the gap. DNA for the CDR3: TGTGCCAGCAGCGGGGTCTTGGAGACCCAGTACTTC. Amino acids: CASSGVLETQYF. Supplemented by reference TRBV7-9 and TRBJ2-5, the full variable domain reads DTGVSQNPRHKITKRGQNVTFRCDPISEHNRLYWYRQTLGQGPEFLTYFQNEAQLEKSRLLSDRFSAERPKGSFSTLEIQRTEQGDSAMYLCASSGVLETQYFGPGTRLLVL.

This chain joins TRBV9 and TRBJ2-3, with TRBD2 matching over 10 bases. The junction had 9 bases not matched to a gene; V was cut back by 0 bases and J by 2 bases. Germline V gene sequence: CDR1 SGDLS, CDR2 YYNGEE. This CDR3 contains 18 residues. CDR3 protein: CASSVGGLAGALTDTQYF. The CDR3 bases are TGTGCCAGCAGCGTAGGTGGGCTAGCGGGAGCTCTCACAGATACGCAGTATTTT.

The chain is built from TRBV13 and TRBJ2-7, with 8 bases aligning to TRBD1. This CDR3 contains 14 residues. The V gene's germline CDR1 is PRHDT and CDR2 FYEKMQ (reference sequence). V shed 5 bases, J shed 4 bases, and the junction held 7 bases outside the gene matches. The CDR3 protein is CASSPGTGQYEQYF. DNA of the CDR3: TGTGCCAGCAGCCCAGGGACAGGACAATACGAGCAGTACTTC.

The chain couples TRBV6-1 to TRBJ2-7; the D call may be TRBD1 or TRBD2 (5 bases each). The germline gives CDR1 MNHNS, CDR2 SASEGT. The CDR3 contains 15 residues. Trimming pared 4 bases from V and 7 bases from J, leaving 20 bases between. This chain's CDR3 is CASSVTAGTPREQYF. Written as DNA, the CDR3 is TGTGCCAGCAGTGTCACAGCCGGGACGCCGCGGGAGCAGTACTTC.

The chain combines TRBV5-4 with TRBJ2-7, with D perhaps TRBD2 (5 bases). This CDR3 is built from 14 residues. CDR1 is SGHNT and CDR2 is YYREEE in the germline V gene (reference sequence). V shed 4 bases and J shed 2 bases, with 13 bases lying between them. The CDR3 is CASSPAGGTYEQYF. As DNA, the CDR3 is TGTGCCAGCAGCCCCGCGGGCGGTACCTACGAGCAGTACTTC. Full variable domain (remainder filled in from reference TRBV5-4 and TRBJ2-7): ETGVTQSPTHLIKTRGQQVTLRCSSQSGHNTVSWYQQALGQGPQFIFQYYREEENGRGNFPPRFSGLQFPNYSSELNVNALELDDSALYLCASSPAGGTYEQYFGPGTRLTVT.

This clone was seen a single time. V gene TRBV27 combines with J gene TRBJ1-5; D is perhaps TRBD1 (6 bases). The CDR3 extends over 15 amino acids. The ends were cut back, 7 bases at V and 2 bases at J, with 15 bases in the middle. The V gene's germline CDR1 is MNHEY and CDR2 SMNVEV (reference sequence). The CDR3 is CASKNQGRGNQPQHF. The CDR3, as DNA: TGTGCCAGCAAAAACCAGGGGCGAGGCAATCAGCCCCAGCATTTT.

CDR3 sequence (DNA): TGTGCTAGTGGTTTGGAGAGTTCTCCCTATGAGACCCAGTACTTC. Its protein product is CASGLESSPYETQYF. This rearrangement joins TRBV12-5 to TRBJ2-5, with D hard to call. With 1 base removed from V and 5 bases from J, the gap between germline ends came to 14 bases. The CDR3 consists of 15 residues. CDR1 and CDR2 from the germline V gene are LGHNT and FRNRAP.

The V call is TRBV18, the J call TRBJ2-1; TRBD1 agrees at 8 bases. CDR3 size: 15 residues. The V and J ends lost 5 bases and 2 bases, in that order; junction bases with no gene match: 5. CDR1 KGHSH and CDR2 LQKENI come from the germline V gene. CDR3 DNA: TGTGCCAGCTCAGCGGACAGGGAGCCCTACAATGAGCAGTTCTTC. Residues: CASSADREPYNEQFF.

The chain uses TRBV2 and TRBJ2-5; 9 bases agree with TRBD1. The CDR3 runs to 14 residues. Unmatched junction bases numbered 8, after V lost 7 bases and J lost 5 bases. The germline V gene encodes CDR1 SNHLY and CDR2 FYNNEI. CDR3 DNA sequence: TGTGCCAGCATTCCCTACAGGGGGCTGGAGACCCAGTACTTC. Protein sequence: CASIPYRGLETQYF.

The chain is built from TRBV5-4 and TRBJ2-1, with 8 bases fitting TRBD1. J was trimmed by 9 bases and V by 0 bases; bases with no gene match: 5. This CDR3 is 14 amino acids long. Germline lookup yields CDR1 SGHNT and CDR2 YYREEE (reference sequence). DNA of the CDR3: TGTGCCAGCAGCTTGGTTGGACAGGGTACTGAGCAGTTCTTC. Translated: CASSLVGQGTEQFF.

This clone was observed once. This chain links TRBV6-5 with TRBJ1-5; D perhaps matches TRBD1 (5 bases). V was clipped by 0 bases and J by 2 bases, with 8 bases between them. This CDR3 is 15 amino acids long. Germline V gives CDR1 MNHEY, CDR2 SVGAGI. The CDR3 DNA reads as TGTGCCAGCAGTTACTCGAGGGGAGGCAATCAGCCCCAGCATTTT. As protein: CASSYSRGGNQPQHF.

Points on this clone: Other DNA sequences in the sample encode the same CDR3. The chain recombines TRBV9 with TRBJ2-1; a possible D gene is TRBD2 (6 bases). The CDR3 totals 15 residues. CDR1 and CDR2 (germline): SGDLS, YYNGEE. V dropped 2 bases and J dropped 2 bases, with 11 bases sitting between them. CDR3 amino acids: CASSVGLATYNEQFF. The CDR3 region has the DNA TGTGCCAGCAGCGTGGGACTCGCCACCTACAATGAGCAGTTCTTC. The full variable domain, rest sourced from reference TRBV9 and TRBJ2-1, is DSGVTQTPKHLITATGQRVTLRCSPRSGDLSVYWYQQSLDQGLQFLIQYYNGEERAKGNILERFSAQQFPDLHSELNLSSLELGDSALYFCASSVGLATYNEQFFGPGTRLTVL.

The chain combines TRBV29-1 with TRBJ2-7; a weak D match, TRBD1 (6 bases). Germline lookup yields CDR1 SQVTM and CDR2 ANQGSEA. The germline V and J ends were trimmed by 6 bases and 4 bases, with 13 bases remaining between them. CDR3 size: 12 residues. The CDR3 sequence: CSVSQGKYEQYF. In DNA, the CDR3 is TGCAGCGTAAGTCAGGGGAAGTACGAGCAGTACTTC.

The chain recombines TRBV28 with TRBJ2-4; D remains unclear. V lost 1 base and J lost 2, with 9 bases in between. CDR3 length equals 15 residues. The germline gives CDR1 MDHEN, CDR2 SYDVKM. CDR3 amino acids: CASSLFVGPKNIQYF. CDR3 nucleotides: TGTGCCAGCAGTTTATTCGTAGGGCCCAAAAACATTCAGTACTTC.

The chain couples TRBV27 to TRBJ2-7, with TRBD2 matching 11 bases. The CDR3 is 17 residues long. The V and J ends lost 2 bases and 2 bases, in that order; junction bases with no gene match: 8. CDR1 MNHEY and CDR2 SMNVEV come from the germline V gene (reference sequence). The chain's CDR3 is CASSLTSGRVSPYEQYF. The CDR3 DNA reads TGTGCCAGCAGTTTAACTAGCGGGAGAGTGTCCCCCTACGAGCAGTACTTC.

This chain joins TRBV7-9 and TRBJ1-4; D not certain. CDR3 length: 13 amino acids. Trimming cost V 6 bases and J 4 bases, with 9 bases left between them. CDR1 and CDR2 (germline): SEHNR, FQNEAQ (reference sequence). The CDR3 here is CASSSWDNEKLFF. CDR3 sequence (DNA): TGTGCCAGCAGTAGTTGGGATAATGAAAAACTGTTTTTT.

V usage is TRBV9 and J usage is TRBJ2-3; weak D call: TRBD2 (5 bases). CDR1 and CDR2 from the germline V gene are SGDLS and YYNGEE. The CDR3 is 14 amino acids. V lost 4 bases, J lost 1 base, and 10 bases lay in between. CDR3: CASSKWTGTDTQYF. Here the CDR3 DNA reads TGTGCCAGCAGCAAATGGACTGGCACAGATACGCAGTATTTT.

This sequence joins TRBV28 and TRBJ1-5; TRBD1 matches 9 bases. Trimming removed 2 bases from V and 7 bases from J; junction bases left unmatched: 3. The germline CDR1 and CDR2 sequences are MDHEN and SYDVKM. The CDR3 contains 14 residues. CDR3 in DNA: TGTGCCAGCAGTTTACTAACAGGGGGCCAGCCCCAGCATTTT. Amino acids: CASSLLTGGQPQHF.

The CDR3 is CASSLLIRSYEQYF. In DNA form, the CDR3 reads TGTGCCAGCAGCTTGTTAATCCGAAGCTACGAGCAGTACTTC. The genes are TRBV5-6 and TRBJ2-7; no firm D call. The V and J ends lost 1 base and 3 bases respectively, with 11 bases between them. Germline CDR1 and CDR2: SGHDT and YYEEEE. This CDR3 has 14 amino acids.

This clone came up once. The genes are TRBV25-1 and TRBJ2-7, with D possibly TRBD2 on 6 matching bases. This CDR3 is 14 amino acids long. Germline V lookup: CDR1 MGHDK, CDR2 SYGVNS. Trimming stripped 5 bases from V and 1 base from J, with 12 bases between. The chain's CDR3 is CASSLSGVSYEQYF. The CDR3 DNA follows: TGTGCCAGCAGTTTATCGGGGGTATCCTACGAGCAGTACTTC.

The gene calls are TRBV19 and TRBJ2-7; TRBD2 is a possible D gene (6 bases). V lost 5 bases, J lost 3 bases, and 14 bases lay in between. The CDR3 covers 14 residues. The germline V gene encodes CDR1 LNHDA and CDR2 SQIVND (reference sequence). The CDR3 here is CASSAGGAVYEQYF. In DNA, the CDR3 is TGTGCCAGTAGTGCCGGGGGAGCGGTCTACGAGCAGTACTTC.

V is TRBV10-2 and J is TRBJ2-1; 8 nucleotides align to TRBD1. V dropped 7 bases and J dropped 0; count of bases not matched to a gene: 5. This CDR3 region has 15 residues. CDR1 and CDR2 from the germline V gene are WSHSY and SAAADI. The CDR3 loop is CASTDTGGSYNEQFF. The CDR3 DNA sequence: TGCGCCAGCACCGATACAGGGGGCTCCTACAATGAGCAGTTCTTC.

The chain links TRBV27 to TRBJ2-7, with D tentatively TRBD1 (6 bases). The length of the CDR3 is 15 residues. V lost 5 bases to trimming and J lost 0 bases, with 14 bases between them. Per germline, CDR1 MNHEY and CDR2 SMNVEV (reference sequence). The CDR3, as DNA: TGTGCCAGCAGTCTTACCCGGGACACCTCCTACGAGCAGTACTTC. This codes for CASSLTRDTSYEQYF.

This sequence joins TRBV11-2 and TRBJ2-2; perhaps TRBD2 as D (6 bases). V was trimmed by 2 bases and J by 5 bases, leaving 12 bases between them. Germline V gene sequence: CDR1 SGHAT, CDR2 FQNNGV. The CDR3 spans 15 residues. The CDR3 DNA is TGTGCCAGCAGCTTACTACTAGCTCTAACCGGGGAGCTGTTTTTT. Translated, it gives CASSLLLALTGELFF. Variable domain in full (rest from reference TRBV11-2 and TRBJ2-2): EAGVAQSPRYKIIEKRQSVAFWCNPISGHATLYWYQQILGQGPKLLIQFQNNGVVDDSQLPKDRFSAERLKGVDSTLKIQPAKLEDSAVYLCASSLLLALTGELFFGEGSRLTVL.

Concerning this clone: Within the sample, other DNA sequences also encode this same CDR3. The V and J genes are TRBV5-6 and TRBJ2-1; D is unclear. Looked up from germline, CDR1 is SGHDT and CDR2 is YYEEEE. Deletions cut 0 bases from V and 7 bases from J, with 5 bases between. The CDR3 is 12 residues long. DNA for the CDR3: TGTGCCAGCAGCTTGGGGGGTAATGAGCAGTTCTTC. It encodes CASSLGGNEQFF.

The chain joins TRBV11-2 to TRBJ2-5; TRBD2 matches at 10 bases. Trimming cost V 0 bases and J 3 bases; bases outside gene matches: 10. Germline loops: CDR1 SGHAT, CDR2 FQNNGV. This CDR3 is 18 amino acids long. The CDR3 is CASSLDLLASGSKETQYF. DNA for the CDR3: TGTGCCAGCAGCTTAGATCTTTTGGCTAGCGGGAGTAAAGAGACCCAGTACTTC.

The rearrangement uses TRBV4-1 and TRBJ2-3; D is perhaps TRBD2 (6 bases). Germline V lookup: CDR1 MGHRA, CDR2 YSYEKL. This CDR3 is 14 amino acids long. V was pared by 0 bases and J by 4 bases, with 8 bases between. CDR3: CASSQEGGPDTQYF. CDR3 DNA: TGCGCCAGCAGCCAAGAGGGAGGACCAGATACGCAGTATTTT.

CDR3: CASSTTGGGYGYTF. The CDR3 DNA reads as TGTGCCAGCAGCACGACAGGGGGCGGCTATGGCTACACCTTC. V gene TRBV11-2 combines with J gene TRBJ1-2; 10 bases align to TRBD1. Germline V gives CDR1 SGHAT, CDR2 FQNNGV. V lost 5 bases to trimming and J lost 4 bases; unmatched junction nucleotides: 4. This CDR3 has 14 amino acids.